This record covers a single TCR beta chain. CDR3 length: 13 residues. Looked up from germline, CDR1 is SNHLY and CDR2 is FYNNEI. V shed 8 bases and J shed 2 bases, with 13 bases lying between them. The sample is drawn from a study of response to subunit inactivated influenza vaccine. Via MiXCR, TCRdb re-called the RT-PCR reads, giving one row per CDR3 protein. The sample has 450,000 to 550,000 distinct CDR3 sequences, 25% seen once; the top ten hold 1.5% to 2%. The input for sequencing was CD4+ T cells sorted from PBMCs, taken about 5 days after vaccination. This receptor was obtained from a man over 45 who received an inactivated influenza vaccine. V gene TRBV2 combines with J gene TRBJ2-7; D is perhaps TRBD2 (5 bases). The CDR3 sequence is CASHRGNPYEQYF. In nucleotides, the CDR3 is TGTGCCAGCCATCGGGGTAATCCCTACGAGCAGTACTTC.